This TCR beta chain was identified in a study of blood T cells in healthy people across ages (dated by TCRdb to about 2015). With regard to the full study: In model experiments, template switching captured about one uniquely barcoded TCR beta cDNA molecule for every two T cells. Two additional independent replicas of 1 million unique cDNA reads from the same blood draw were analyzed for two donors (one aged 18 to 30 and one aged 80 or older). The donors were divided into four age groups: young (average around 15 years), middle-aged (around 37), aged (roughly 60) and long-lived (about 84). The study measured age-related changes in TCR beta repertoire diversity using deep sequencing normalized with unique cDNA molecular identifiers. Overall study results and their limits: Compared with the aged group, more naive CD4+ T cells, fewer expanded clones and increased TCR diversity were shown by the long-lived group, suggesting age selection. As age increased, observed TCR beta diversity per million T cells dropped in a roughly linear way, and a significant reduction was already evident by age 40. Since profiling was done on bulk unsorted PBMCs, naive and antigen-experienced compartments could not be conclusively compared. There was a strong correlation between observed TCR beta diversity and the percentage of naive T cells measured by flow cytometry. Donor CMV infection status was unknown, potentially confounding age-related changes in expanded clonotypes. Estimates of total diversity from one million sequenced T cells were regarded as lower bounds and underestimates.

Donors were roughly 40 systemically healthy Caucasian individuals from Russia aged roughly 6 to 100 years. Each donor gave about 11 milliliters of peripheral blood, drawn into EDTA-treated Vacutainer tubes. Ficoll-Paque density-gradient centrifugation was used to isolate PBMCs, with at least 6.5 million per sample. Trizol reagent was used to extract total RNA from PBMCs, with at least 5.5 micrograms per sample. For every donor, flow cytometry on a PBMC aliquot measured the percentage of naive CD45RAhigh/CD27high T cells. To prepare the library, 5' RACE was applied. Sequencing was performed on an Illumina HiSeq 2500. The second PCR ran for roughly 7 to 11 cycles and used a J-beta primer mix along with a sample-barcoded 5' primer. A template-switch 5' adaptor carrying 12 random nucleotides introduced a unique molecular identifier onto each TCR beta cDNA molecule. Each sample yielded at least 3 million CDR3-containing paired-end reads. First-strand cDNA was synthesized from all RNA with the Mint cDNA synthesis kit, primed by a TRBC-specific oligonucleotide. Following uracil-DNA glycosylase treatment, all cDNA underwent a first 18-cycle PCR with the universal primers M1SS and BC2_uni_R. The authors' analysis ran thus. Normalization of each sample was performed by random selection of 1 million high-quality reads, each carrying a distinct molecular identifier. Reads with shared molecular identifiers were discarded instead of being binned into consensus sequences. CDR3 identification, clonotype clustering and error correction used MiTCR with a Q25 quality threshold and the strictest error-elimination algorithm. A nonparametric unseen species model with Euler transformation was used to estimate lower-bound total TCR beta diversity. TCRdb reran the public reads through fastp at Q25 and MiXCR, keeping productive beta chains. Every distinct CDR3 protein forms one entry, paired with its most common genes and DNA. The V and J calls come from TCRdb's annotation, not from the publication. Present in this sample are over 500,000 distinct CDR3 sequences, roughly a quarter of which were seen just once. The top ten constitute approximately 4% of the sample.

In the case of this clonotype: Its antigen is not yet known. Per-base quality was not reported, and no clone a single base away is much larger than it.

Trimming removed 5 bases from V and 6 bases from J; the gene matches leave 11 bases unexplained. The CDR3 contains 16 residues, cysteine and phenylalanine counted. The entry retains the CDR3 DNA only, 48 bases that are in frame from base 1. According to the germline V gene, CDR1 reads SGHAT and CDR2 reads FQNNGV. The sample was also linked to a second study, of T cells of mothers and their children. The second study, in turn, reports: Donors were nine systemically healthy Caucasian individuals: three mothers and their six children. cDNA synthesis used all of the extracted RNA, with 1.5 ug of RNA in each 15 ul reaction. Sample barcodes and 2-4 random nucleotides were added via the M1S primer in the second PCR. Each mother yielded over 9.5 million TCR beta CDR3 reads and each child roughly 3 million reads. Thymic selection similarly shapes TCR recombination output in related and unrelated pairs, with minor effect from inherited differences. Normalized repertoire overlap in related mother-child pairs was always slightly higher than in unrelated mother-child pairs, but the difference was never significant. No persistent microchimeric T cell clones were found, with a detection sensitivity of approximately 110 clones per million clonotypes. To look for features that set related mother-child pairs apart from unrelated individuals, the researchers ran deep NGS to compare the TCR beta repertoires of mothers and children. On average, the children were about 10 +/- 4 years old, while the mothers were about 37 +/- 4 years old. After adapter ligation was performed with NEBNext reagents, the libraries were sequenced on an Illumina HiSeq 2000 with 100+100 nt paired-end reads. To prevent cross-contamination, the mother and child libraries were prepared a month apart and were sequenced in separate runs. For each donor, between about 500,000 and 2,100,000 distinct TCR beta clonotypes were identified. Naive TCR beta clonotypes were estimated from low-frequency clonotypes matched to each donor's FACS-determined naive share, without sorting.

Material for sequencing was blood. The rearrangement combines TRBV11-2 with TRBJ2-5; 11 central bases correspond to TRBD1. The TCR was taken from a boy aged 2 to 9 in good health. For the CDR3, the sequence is CASSPMRDRGTKTQYF. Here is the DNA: TGTGCCAGCAGCCCCATGCGGGACAGGGGGACGAAGACCCAGTACTTC. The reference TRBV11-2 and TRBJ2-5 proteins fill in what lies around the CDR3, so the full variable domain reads EAGVAQSPRYKIIEKRQSVAFWCNPISGHATLYWYQQILGQGPKLLIQFQNNGVVDDSQLPKDRFSAERLKGVDSTLKIQPAKLEDSAVYLCASSPMRDRGTKTQYFGPGTRLLVL.